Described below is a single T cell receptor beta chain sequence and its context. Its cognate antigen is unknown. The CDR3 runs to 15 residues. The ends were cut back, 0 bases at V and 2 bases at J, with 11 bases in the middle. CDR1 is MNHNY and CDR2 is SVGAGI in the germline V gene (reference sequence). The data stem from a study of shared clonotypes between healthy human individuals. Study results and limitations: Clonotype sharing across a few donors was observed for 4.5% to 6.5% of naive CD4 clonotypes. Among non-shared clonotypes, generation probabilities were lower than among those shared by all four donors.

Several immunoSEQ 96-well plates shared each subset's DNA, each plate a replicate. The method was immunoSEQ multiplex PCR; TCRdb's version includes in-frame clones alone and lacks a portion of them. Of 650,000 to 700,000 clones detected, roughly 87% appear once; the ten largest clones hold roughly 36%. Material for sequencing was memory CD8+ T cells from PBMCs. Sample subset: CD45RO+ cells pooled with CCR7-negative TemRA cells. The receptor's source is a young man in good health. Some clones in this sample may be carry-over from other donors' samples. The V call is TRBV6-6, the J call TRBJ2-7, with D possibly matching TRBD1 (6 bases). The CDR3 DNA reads TGTGCCAGCAGTTACTCGGACAGTTCAACCTACGAGCAGTACTTC. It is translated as CASSYSDSSTYEQYF.